This T cell receptor beta chain was found in a study of OX40 agonist ivuxolimab in advanced cancers. Notes on the research overall: Ivuxolimab, which targeted the costimulatory receptor OX40 (CD134), was an agonistic, fully human IgG2 monoclonal antibody. In the dose-escalation cohort, 70% to 90% of patients were male, and the mean age was approximately 60 years with a range of roughly 20 to 85. Prior anti-PD-1, anti-PD-L1 or anti-CTLA-4 therapy was permitted, and checkpoint inhibitors had been received by roughly 42% of dose-escalation patients. Intravenous ivuxolimab was administered to patients every 2 weeks at six dose levels: 0.01, 0.1, 0.3, 1.5, 3 and 10 mg/kg. The paper covers the monotherapy dose-escalation part of the phase I ivuxolimab trial, which included N ≈ 57 patients. The purpose of peripheral TCRbeta sequencing was to test whether ivuxolimab changed TCR sequence diversity and led to clonal T-cell expansion. Among the roughly 50 dose-escalation patients, some 19 had hepatocellular carcinoma, 15 melanoma, 9 renal cell carcinoma and 9 head and neck cancer. Three dose-escalation patients achieved partial responses, one with hepatocellular carcinoma and two with cutaneous melanoma. Study-wide conclusions, independent of this receptor: Partial responders in the 0.1-3.0 mg/kg groups had among the lowest normalized peripheral clonal expansion, especially among CD8+ T cells. On average, CD8+ T cells showed more expanded clones than CD4+ T cells after ivuxolimab. Low levels of normalized T-cell clonal expansion were also seen in some patients who did not respond. Antigen specificity was not determined for the clonally expanded peripheral T cells. At doses of 0.1 to 3.0 mg/kg, clonal expansion of both CD4+ and CD8+ T cells in blood was seen between baseline and week 6.

Genomic DNA was isolated from the sorted cells so that the TCRbeta CDR3 region could be sequenced. The immunoSEQ Assay was used for sequencing of TCRbeta CDR3 regions. TCRdb limited this immuneACCESS table to in-frame rearrangements with V and J called. A share of clones is missing; checked studies link under half to unresolved V genes, and the rest is unexplained. Here the sample has roughly 26,000 clones; about nine tenths occur a single time. Around a fifth of the sample is held by the ten biggest clonotypes. Regarding this clone: The target of this receptor is not known. No base qualities exist here, and no much larger clone lies one base off it.

Patients with a history of autoimmune disease or receiving systemic immunosuppression were excluded from the trial. In every dose cohort, peripheral blood was drawn for TCR sequencing at baseline, cycle 4 day 1, and cycle 7 day 1. Samples were obtained from an open-label, multicenter, first-in-human phase I dose-escalation trial of ivuxolimab. The trial enrolled adults with locally advanced or metastatic head and neck squamous cell, hepatocellular, melanoma or renal cell carcinoma. Before TCR sequencing, CD4+ T cells and CD8+ T cells were sorted from peripheral blood as separate populations. Its CDR3 holds 16 amino acids, cysteine through phenylalanine. The entry retains the CDR3 DNA only, 48 bases that are in frame from base 1. Trimming costs V 3 bases and J 2 bases, and their ends lie 14 bases apart. In the germline V gene (reference sequence), CDR1 corresponds to MNHEY and CDR2 to SMNVEV.

The sample in question was CD4+ or CD8+ T cells sorted from blood, obtained in a trial of the OX40 agonist ivuxolimab. The rearranged segments are TRBV27 and TRBJ2-1, and perhaps TRBD2 as D gene, on 6 matching bases. The receptor was derived from an adult with an advanced solid tumor such as melanoma, head and neck, liver or kidney cancer. The CDR3 protein sequence reads: CASSFRGRPAYNEQFF. The DNA sequence is as follows: TGTGCCAGCAGTTTTCGAGGGAGGCCCGCCTACAATGAGCAGTTCTTC.